The 11 T cell receptor beta chains listed next were all sequenced from one sample in a study of naive and memory T cell subsets (TCRdb year 2017). The library was made by UMI-ligation and nested PCR. Data came from an Illumina MiSeq. An equimolar mix of two oligonucleotides covering both TRBC1 and TRBC2 was used as the beta constant-region primer. TCRdb reprocessed the public reads (quality trimming at Q25 with fastp, clone calling with MiXCR) and kept in-frame beta chains. Rows are combined by CDR3 protein, so each entry shows the most common genes and DNA. Counted in this sample were tens of thousands of distinct CDR3 sequences; over 10% of them appeared once. Approximately 0.94% of the sample is in the top ten clones. Sequenced: central memory CD4+ T cells from blood. What this sample's cell subset or site label stands for: central memory, CD45RA- CD27+. These receptors were collected from a human donor in good health.

This clonotype was recorded many times. The chain combines TRBV5-1 with TRBJ2-1; D assignment may be TRBD1 or TRBD2 (7 bases each). Germline lookup yields CDR1 SGHRS and CDR2 YFSETQ. CDR3 length: 14 amino acids. The V end lost 5 bases, the J end lost 4 bases, and 13 bases lay between the germline ends. This CDR3 reads CASRGGTVYNEQFF. CDR3 DNA sequence: TGCGCCAGCAGGGGGGGGACAGTATACAATGAGCAGTTCTTC.

The gene calls are TRBV10-3 and TRBJ2-1; 11 nucleotides align to TRBD2. V was pared by 10 bases and J by 7 bases, with 12 bases of the junction left unmatched. CDR3 length equals 15 residues. Germline-derived CDR1 and CDR2 are ENHRY and SYGVKD. Here the CDR3 DNA reads TGTGCCAGCCATTCTACTAGCGGGAGTGATAATGAGCAGTTCTTC. This sequence encodes CASHSTSGSDNEQFF.

This clonotype was counted many times. The V and J genes are TRBV6-5 and TRBJ2-2; tentatively, D is TRBD1 or TRBD2 (5 bases each). The CDR3 totals 15 residues. The V gene's germline CDR1 is MNHEY and CDR2 SVGAGI. V gave up 4 bases and J gave up 2 bases, with 11 bases separating them. The CDR3 bases are TGTGCCAGCAGTTCGGGACGATTAAACACCGGGGAGCTGTTTTTT. Translated: CASSSGRLNTGELFF.

This sequence joins TRBV29-1 and TRBJ2-2, with TRBD1 matching over 9 bases. Germline values: CDR1 SQVTM, CDR2 ANQGSEA. CDR3 length: 17 residues. J was trimmed by 3 bases and V by 5 bases; bases with no gene match: 13. The CDR3 reads CSVQTHRTGAYTGELFF. DNA of the CDR3: TGCAGCGTTCAAACCCACCGGACAGGGGCCTACACCGGGGAGCTGTTTTTT.

This clonotype has at least ten counts. The chain has TRBV20-1 and TRBJ1-2; D remains ambiguous. The CDR3 is 13 amino acids. Germline values: CDR1 DFQATT, CDR2 SNEGSKA (reference sequence). With 5 bases removed from V and 2 bases from J, the gap between germline ends came to 12 bases. Written as DNA, the CDR3 is TGCAGTGCTGTCCTCAATCTAAACTATGGCTACACCTTC. Translating it yields CSAVLNLNYGYTF.

The genes are TRBV6-5 and TRBJ1-2, with D uncertain. Trimming left V 5 bases short and J 0 bases short, with 10 bases between. The CDR3 is 14 residues long. Germline CDR1 is MNHEY and CDR2 is SVGAGI. CDR3 protein: CASSGPGANYGYTF. DNA for the CDR3: TGTGCCAGCAGTGGACCCGGGGCTAACTATGGCTACACCTTC.

This chain connects TRBV28 to TRBJ2-7; tentative D call: TRBD2 (5 bases). From germline, CDR1 is MDHEN and CDR2 SYDVKM. The CDR3 is made up of 13 amino acids. With 5 bases removed from V and 4 bases from J, the gap between germline ends came to 12 bases. The CDR3 protein is CASSPGGSYEQYF. In DNA, the CDR3 is TGTGCCAGCAGTCCCGGAGGTTCGTACGAGCAGTACTTC.

This clonotype has just a few counts. V and J are TRBV3-1 and TRBJ1-1; D is uncertain. The CDR3 is 13 residues long. V was shortened by 2 bases and J by 1 base, with 5 bases between the two germline ends. Germline CDR1 is LGHDT and CDR2 is YNNKEL (reference sequence). This CDR3 is CASSQSPNTEAFF. CDR3 bases: TGTGCCAGCAGCCAATCCCCGAACACTGAAGCTTTCTTT.

This clonotype was recorded at least ten times. The chain recombines TRBV20-1 with TRBJ2-3; D is undetermined. The CDR3 is made up of 14 amino acids. With 1 base removed from V and 0 bases from J, the gap between germline ends came to 8 bases. CDR1 is DFQATT and CDR2 is SNEGSKA in the germline V gene (reference sequence). For the CDR3, the DNA is TGCAGTGCTAGAGCTGTGGCCAGCACAGATACGCAGTATTTT. Its protein is CSARAVASTDTQYF.

The V and J genes are TRBV5-1 and TRBJ2-1; the match to TRBD2 covers 8 bases. Germline assignment: CDR1 SGHRS and CDR2 YFSETQ. The CDR3 extends over 17 amino acids. V shed 0 bases, J shed 8 bases, and the junction held 13 bases outside the gene matches. As DNA, the CDR3 is TGCGCCAGCAGCTTGGCCGCCCAAGCGGGAGCTCGCGATGAGCAGTTCTTC. Translation: CASSLAAQAGARDEQFF.

This clonotype has at least ten counts. The rearrangement links TRBV28 to TRBJ2-7; the match to TRBD1 covers 7 bases. Germline CDR1 reads MDHEN; CDR2 reads SYDVKM. V gave up 6 bases and J gave up 2 bases; unmatched junction bases: 7. The CDR3 runs 14 residues. CDR3 amino acids: CASSPGTATYEQYF. CDR3 bases: TGTGCCAGCAGCCCCGGGACAGCAACCTACGAGCAGTACTTC.